A selection of T cell receptor beta chains follows, all from one sample in a study of siplizumab effects on memory and regulatory T cells. TCRdb's copy holds only in-frame clones and misses some; the assay was immunoSEQ multiplex PCR. The table has over 100,000 clones, around 93% seen once; the top ten hold roughly 0.16%. The sequencing input was non-Treg CD4+ T cells sorted from blood. The receptors stem from a human donor in good health. CDR3s include the opening cysteine and the closing phenylalanine or tryptophan. The D gene is left open where the match is weak. A clone size is listed for some rows: how often the clone was seen (once, few, many), or a class if it is expanded.

v_gene	j_gene	abundance	d_gene	CDR3aa	CDR3nt
TRBV21-1	TRBJ2-3	-	-	CARGTLHTDTQYF	TGTGCCAGAGGGACTTTGCACACAGATACGCAGTATTTT
TRBV10-3	TRBJ2-7	-	TRBD1	CAIRTGGNEQYF	TGTGCCATCAGGACAGGGGGCAACGAGCAGTACTTC
TRBV9	TRBJ2-1	few	-	CASSAFGNEQFF	TGTGCCAGCAGCGCCTTCGGTAATGAGCAGTTCTTC
TRBV7-8	TRBJ2-3	few	TRBD1	CASSLAGTGFVSDTQYF	TGTGCCAGCAGCTTAGCCGGGACAGGGTTCGTATCAGATACGCAGTATTTT
TRBV18	TRBJ1-3	-	-	CASSQGISGTGNTIYF	TGTGCCAGCTCACAGGGGATATCGGGGACTGGAAACACCATATATTTT
TRBV7-8	TRBJ1-5	-	-	CASSLTAGEQPQHF	TGTGCCAGCAGCTTAACGGCAGGGGAACAGCCCCAGCATTTT
TRBV6-5	TRBJ1-5	-	TRBD1	CASSYNRGQDQPQHF	TGTGCCAGCAGTTATAACAGGGGGCAAGATCAGCCCCAGCATTTT
TRBV21-1	TRBJ2-2	-	-	CASSGRTGWNQRSNTGELFF	TGTGCCAGCAGCGGACGGACAGGCTGGAACCAAAGATCGAACACCGGGGAGCTGTTTTTT
TRBV10-3	TRBJ1-1	-	-	CAIKSVNTEAFF	TGTGCCATCAAGTCCGTGAACACTGAAGCTTTCTTT
TRBV7-9	TRBJ2-1	once	-	CASSLAGFNEQFF	TGTGCCAGCAGCTTAGCAGGGTTCAATGAGCAGTTCTTC
TRBV6-1	TRBJ1-1	-	-	CASSTKGNTEAFF	TGTGCCAGCAGCACCAAGGGGAACACTGAAGCTTTCTTT
TRBV27	TRBJ2-7	few	TRBD1	CASSSGTGKYEQYF	TGTGCCAGCAGCTCCGGGACAGGGAAATACGAGCAGTACTTC
TRBV4-2	TRBJ2-7	-	-	CASSQDAAALSYEQYF	TGTGCCAGCAGCCAAGATGCGGCGGCCCTCTCCTACGAGCAGTACTTC
TRBV6-6	TRBJ2-7	-	TRBD2	CARPRKRDYEQYF	TGTGCCCGCCCTAGGAAGCGGGACTACGAGCAGTACTTC
TRBV25-1	TRBJ1-5	-	TRBD1	CASSASDRESQPQHF	TGTGCCAGCAGTGCTTCGGACAGGGAGAGTCAGCCCCAGCATTTT
TRBV2	TRBJ2-7	-	TRBD1	CASSLTGFNEQYF	TGTGCCAGCAGCCTGACAGGGTTCAACGAGCAGTACTTC
TRBV18	TRBJ2-1	once	-	CASSLSNEQFF	TGTGCCAGCTCTTTAAGCAATGAGCAGTTCTTC
TRBV6-5	TRBJ2-5	-	-	CASRTRGSRETQYF	TGTGCCAGCAGAACCCGAGGGTCCAGGGAGACCCAGTACTTC
TRBV6-4	TRBJ1-1	-	-	CASRTGPGAEAFF	TGTGCCAGCAGAACAGGTCCTGGTGCTGAAGCTTTCTTT
TRBV11-3	TRBJ2-3	-	TRBD2	CASSLDRWLAGGPLTDTQYF	TGTGCCAGCAGCTTAGATAGATGGCTAGCGGGGGGGCCGCTAACAGATACGCAGTATTTT
TRBV7-3	TRBJ1-5	-	-	CASSVQGYQPQHF	TGTGCCAGCAGCGTACAGGGATATCAGCCCCAGCATTTT
TRBV9	TRBJ1-1	-	TRBD1	CASSKDRVPDTEAFF	TGTGCCAGCAGCAAAGACAGGGTACCGGACACTGAAGCTTTCTTT
TRBV6-1	TRBJ2-3	-	-	CASGNLADTQYF	TGTGCCAGCGGGAACCTGGCAGATACGCAGTATTTT
TRBV27	TRBJ2-7	-	TRBD1	CASSQSSGDRGPYEQYF	TGTGCCAGCAGCCAATCCTCTGGGGACAGGGGGCCCTACGAGCAGTACTTC
TRBV5-5	TRBJ2-7	-	-	CASSPEGGGYEQYF	TGTGCCAGCAGCCCGGAGGGAGGGGGGTACGAGCAGTACTTC
TRBV19	TRBJ1-2	once	TRBD1	CASSGTGYYGYTF	TGTGCCAGTAGCGGGACAGGGTACTATGGCTACACCTTC
TRBV10-3	TRBJ2-6	-	-	CAISESGGHFSGANVLTF	TGTGCCATCAGTGAGTCGGGGGGACATTTCTCTGGGGCCAACGTCCTGACTTTC